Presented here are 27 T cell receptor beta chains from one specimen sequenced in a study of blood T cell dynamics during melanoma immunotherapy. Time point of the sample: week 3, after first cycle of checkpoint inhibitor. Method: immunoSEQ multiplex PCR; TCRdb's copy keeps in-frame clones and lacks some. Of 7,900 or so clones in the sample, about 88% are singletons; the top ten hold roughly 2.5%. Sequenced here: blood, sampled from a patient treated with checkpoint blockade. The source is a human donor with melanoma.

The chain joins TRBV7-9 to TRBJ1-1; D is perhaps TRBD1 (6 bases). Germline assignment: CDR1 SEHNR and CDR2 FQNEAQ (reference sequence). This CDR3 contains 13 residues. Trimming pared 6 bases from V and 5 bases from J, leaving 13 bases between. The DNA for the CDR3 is TGTGCCAGCAGGGGTACAGGGTATACTGAAGCTTTCTTT. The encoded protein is CASRGTGYTEAFF.

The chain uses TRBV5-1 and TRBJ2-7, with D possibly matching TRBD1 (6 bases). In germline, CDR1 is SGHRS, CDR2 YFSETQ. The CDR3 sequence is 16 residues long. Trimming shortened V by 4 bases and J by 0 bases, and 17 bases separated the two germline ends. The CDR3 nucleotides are TGCGCCAGCAGCCCCGGGACACCTAAATCCTCCTACGAGCAGTACTTC. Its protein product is CASSPGTPKSSYEQYF. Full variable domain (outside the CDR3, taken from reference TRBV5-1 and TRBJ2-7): KAGVTQTPRYLIKTRGQQVTLSCSPISGHRSVSWYQQTPGQGLQFLFEYFSETQRNKGNFPGRFSGRQFSNSRSEMNVSTLELGDSALYLCASSPGTPKSSYEQYFGPGTRLTVT.

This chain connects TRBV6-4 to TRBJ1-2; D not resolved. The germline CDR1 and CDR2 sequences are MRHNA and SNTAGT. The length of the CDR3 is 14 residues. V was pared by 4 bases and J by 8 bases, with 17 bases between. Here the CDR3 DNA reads TGTGCCAGCAGTGCTGAAGCATTGGGAGTCGGCTACACCTTC. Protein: CASSAEALGVGYTF.

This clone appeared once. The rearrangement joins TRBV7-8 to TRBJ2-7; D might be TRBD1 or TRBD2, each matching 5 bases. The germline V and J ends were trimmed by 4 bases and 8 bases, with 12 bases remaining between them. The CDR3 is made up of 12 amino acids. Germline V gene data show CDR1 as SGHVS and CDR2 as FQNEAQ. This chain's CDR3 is CASSSASGQQYF. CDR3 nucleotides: TGTGCCAGCAGCTCGGCCTCGGGACAGCAGTACTTC.

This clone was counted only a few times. The CDR3 nucleotides read TGTGCCAGCAGCTTTACAGGGGGCGCGGAAGAGCAGTACTTC. Its translation is CASSFTGGAEEQYF. V gene TRBV7-9 combines with J gene TRBJ2-7; 9 nucleotides match TRBD1. V was clipped by 3 bases and J by 7 bases; unmatched bases: 7. The germline gives CDR1 SEHNR, CDR2 FQNEAQ (reference sequence). This CDR3 has 14 residues.

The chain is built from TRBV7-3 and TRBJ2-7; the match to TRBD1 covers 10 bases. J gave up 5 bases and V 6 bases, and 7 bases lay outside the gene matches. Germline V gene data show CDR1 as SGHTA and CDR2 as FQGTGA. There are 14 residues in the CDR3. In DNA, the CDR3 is TGTGCCAGCAGTCCGGGACAGGGGTCTCACGAGCAGTACTTC. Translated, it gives CASSPGQGSHEQYF.

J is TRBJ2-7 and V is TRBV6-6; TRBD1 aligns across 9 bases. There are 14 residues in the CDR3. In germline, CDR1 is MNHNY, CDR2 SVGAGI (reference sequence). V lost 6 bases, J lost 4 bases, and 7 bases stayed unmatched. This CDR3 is CASRPPTGGYEQYF. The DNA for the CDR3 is TGTGCCAGCAGACCCCCGACAGGGGGGTACGAGCAGTACTTC.

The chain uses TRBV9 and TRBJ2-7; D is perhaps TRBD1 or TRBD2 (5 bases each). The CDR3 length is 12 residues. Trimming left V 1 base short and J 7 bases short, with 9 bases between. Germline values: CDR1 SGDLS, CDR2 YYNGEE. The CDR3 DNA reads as TGTGCCAGCAGCGTATGGGACGGGGAGCAGTACTTC. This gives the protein CASSVWDGEQYF.

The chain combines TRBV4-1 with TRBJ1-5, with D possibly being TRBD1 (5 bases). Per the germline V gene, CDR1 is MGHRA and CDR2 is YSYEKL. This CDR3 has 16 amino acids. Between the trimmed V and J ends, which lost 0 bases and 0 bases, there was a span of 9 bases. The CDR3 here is CASSQEQGYSNQPQHF. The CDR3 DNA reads TGCGCCAGCAGCCAAGAGCAGGGCTATAGCAATCAGCCCCAGCATTTT.

The CDR3, as DNA: TGCAGCGTTGAAGAGACCGCGAGCTCTGGAAACACCATATATTTT. The encoded protein is CSVEETASSGNTIYF. This chain uses TRBV29-1 with TRBJ1-3; D remains unclear. This CDR3 has 15 amino acids. CDR1 and CDR2 from the germline V gene are SQVTM and ANQGSEA. The V and J ends lost 0 bases and 0 bases respectively, with 9 bases between them.

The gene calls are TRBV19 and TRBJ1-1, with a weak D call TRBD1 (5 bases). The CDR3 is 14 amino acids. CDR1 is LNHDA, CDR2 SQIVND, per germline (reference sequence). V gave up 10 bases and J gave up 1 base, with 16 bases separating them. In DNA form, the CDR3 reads TGTGCCACCATCCGGGGGAGGGGGAACACTGAAGCTTTCTTT. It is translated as CATIRGRGNTEAFF.

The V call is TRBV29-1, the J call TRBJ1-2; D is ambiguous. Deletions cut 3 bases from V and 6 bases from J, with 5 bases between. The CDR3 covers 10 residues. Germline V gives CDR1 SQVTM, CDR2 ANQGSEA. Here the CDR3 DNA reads TGCAGCGTTGATGGGGATGGCTACACCTTC. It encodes CSVDGDGYTF.

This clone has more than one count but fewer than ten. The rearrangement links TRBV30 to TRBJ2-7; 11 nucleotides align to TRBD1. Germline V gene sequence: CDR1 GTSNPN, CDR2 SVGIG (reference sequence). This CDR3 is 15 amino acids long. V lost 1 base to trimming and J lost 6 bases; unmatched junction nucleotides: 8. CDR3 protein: CAWSGLWGTGGEQYF. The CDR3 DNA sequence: TGTGCCTGGAGTGGTCTATGGGGGACAGGGGGCGAGCAGTACTTC.

The DNA of the CDR3 is TGTGCCGTAAAAGGTGGGGGGCTCTATGGCTACACCTTC. Amino acids: CAVKGGGLYGYTF. This rearrangement joins TRBV28 to TRBJ1-2; D perhaps matches TRBD1 (6 bases). The CDR3 runs to 13 residues. The V gene lost 11 bases and the J gene lost 4 bases, with 17 bases spanning the gap. The germline V gene has CDR1 MDHEN and CDR2 SYDVKM.

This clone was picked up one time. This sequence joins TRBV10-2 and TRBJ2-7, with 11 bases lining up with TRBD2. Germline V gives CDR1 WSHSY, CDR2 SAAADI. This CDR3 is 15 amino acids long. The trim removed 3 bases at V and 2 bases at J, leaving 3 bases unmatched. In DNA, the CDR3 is TGCGCCAGCAGTGAAGGGACTAGCGGCCCCTACGAGCAGTACTTC. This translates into CASSEGTSGPYEQYF.

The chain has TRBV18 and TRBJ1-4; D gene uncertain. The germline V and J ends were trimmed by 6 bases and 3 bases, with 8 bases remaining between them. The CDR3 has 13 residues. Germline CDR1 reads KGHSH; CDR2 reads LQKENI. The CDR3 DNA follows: TGTGCCAGCTCGCCGGGGTCTAATGAAAAACTGTTTTTT. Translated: CASSPGSNEKLFF.

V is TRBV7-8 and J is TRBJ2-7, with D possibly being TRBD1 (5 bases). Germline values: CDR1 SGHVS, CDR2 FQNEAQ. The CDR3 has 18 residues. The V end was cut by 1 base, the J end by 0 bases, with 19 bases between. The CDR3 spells CASSLVSQGHPSSYEQYF. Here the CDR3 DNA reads TGTGCCAGCAGCTTAGTATCTCAGGGCCACCCTTCCTCCTACGAGCAGTACTTC.

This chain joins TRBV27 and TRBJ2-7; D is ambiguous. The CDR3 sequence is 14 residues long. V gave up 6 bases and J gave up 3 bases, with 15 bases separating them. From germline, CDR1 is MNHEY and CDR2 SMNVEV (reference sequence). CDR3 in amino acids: CASRYRPDHYEQYF. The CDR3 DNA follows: TGTGCCAGCAGGTACAGACCGGACCACTACGAGCAGTACTTC.

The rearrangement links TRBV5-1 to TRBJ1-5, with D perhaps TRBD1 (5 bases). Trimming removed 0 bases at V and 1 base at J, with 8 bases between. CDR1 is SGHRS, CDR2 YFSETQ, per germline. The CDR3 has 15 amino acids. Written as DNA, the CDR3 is TGCGCCAGCAGCTTGGAAGGGGTGAGCAATCAGCCCCAGCATTTT. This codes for CASSLEGVSNQPQHF.

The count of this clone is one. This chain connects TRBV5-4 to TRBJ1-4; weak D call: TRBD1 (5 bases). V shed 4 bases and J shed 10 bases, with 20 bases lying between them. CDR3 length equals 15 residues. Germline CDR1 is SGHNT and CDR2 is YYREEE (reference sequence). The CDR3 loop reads CASSGTQDGRGKLFF. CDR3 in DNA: TGTGCCAGCAGCGGGACCCAGGATGGCCGGGGAAAACTGTTTTTT.

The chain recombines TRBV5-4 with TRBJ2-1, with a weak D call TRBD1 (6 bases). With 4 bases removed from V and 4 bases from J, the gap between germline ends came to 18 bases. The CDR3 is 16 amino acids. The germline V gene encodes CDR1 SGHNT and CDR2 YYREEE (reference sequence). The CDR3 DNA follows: TGTGCCAGCAGCCCTCCGGACAGAGCGAGATACAATGAGCAGTTCTTC. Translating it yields CASSPPDRARYNEQFF.

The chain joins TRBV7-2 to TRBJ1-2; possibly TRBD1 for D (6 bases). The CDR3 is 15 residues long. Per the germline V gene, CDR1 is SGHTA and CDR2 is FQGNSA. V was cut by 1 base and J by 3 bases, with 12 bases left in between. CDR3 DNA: TGTGCCAGCAGCTTAGGAGGGGGGGTAGACTATGGCTACACCTTC. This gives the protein CASSLGGGVDYGYTF. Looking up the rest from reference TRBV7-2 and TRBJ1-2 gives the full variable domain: GAGVSQSPSNKVTEKGKDVELRCDPISGHTALYWYRQSLGQGLEFLIYFQGNSAPDKSGLPSDRFSAERTGGSVSTLTIQRTQQEDSAVYLCASSLGGGVDYGYTFGSGTRLTVV.

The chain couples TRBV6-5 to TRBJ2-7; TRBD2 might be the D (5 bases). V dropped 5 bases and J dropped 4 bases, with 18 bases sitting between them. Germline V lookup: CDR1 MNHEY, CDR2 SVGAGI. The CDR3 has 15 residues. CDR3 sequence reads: CASSASPGWEYEQYF. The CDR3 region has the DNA TGTGCCAGCAGTGCATCGCCCGGGTGGGAGTACGAGCAGTACTTC.

CDR3 residues: CASSEKGLSDEKLFF. The CDR3, as DNA: TGTGCCAGCAGCGAAAAGGGACTCTCGGATGAAAAACTGTTTTTT. The rearrangement joins TRBV9 to TRBJ1-4, with D maybe TRBD1 (5 bases). The CDR3 contains 15 residues. V was clipped by 3 bases and J by 6 bases, with 15 bases between them. Germline lookup yields CDR1 SGDLS and CDR2 YYNGEE.

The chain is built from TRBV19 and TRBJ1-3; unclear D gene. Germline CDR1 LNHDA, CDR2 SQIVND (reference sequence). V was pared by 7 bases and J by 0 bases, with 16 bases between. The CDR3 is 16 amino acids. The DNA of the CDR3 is TGTGCCAGTATCTTGTTAGGAGGAAGCTCTGGAAACACCATATATTTT. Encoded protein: CASILLGGSSGNTIYF.

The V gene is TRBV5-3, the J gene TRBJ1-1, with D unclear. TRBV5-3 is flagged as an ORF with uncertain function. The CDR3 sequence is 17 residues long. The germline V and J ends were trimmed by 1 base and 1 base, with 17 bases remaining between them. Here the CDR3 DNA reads TGTGCCAGAAGCTTGTGGTGCGCGGGCCCTCAGAACACTGAAGCTTTCTTT. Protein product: CARSLWCAGPQNTEAFF.

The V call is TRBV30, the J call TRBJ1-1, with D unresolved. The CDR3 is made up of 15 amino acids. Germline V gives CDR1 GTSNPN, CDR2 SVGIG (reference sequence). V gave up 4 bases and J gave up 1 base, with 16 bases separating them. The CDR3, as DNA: TGTGCCTGGACTCGATCCTTAGTCGGGAACACTGAAGCTTTCTTT. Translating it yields CAWTRSLVGNTEAFF.